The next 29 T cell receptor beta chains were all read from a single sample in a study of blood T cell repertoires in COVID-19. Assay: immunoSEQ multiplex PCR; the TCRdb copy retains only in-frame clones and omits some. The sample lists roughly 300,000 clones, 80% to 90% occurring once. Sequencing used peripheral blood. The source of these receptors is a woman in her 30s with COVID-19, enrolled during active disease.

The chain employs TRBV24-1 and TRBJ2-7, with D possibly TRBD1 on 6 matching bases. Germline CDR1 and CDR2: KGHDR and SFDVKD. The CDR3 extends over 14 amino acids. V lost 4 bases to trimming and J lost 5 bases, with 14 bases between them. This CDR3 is CATSDLHTGNEQYF. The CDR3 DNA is TGTGCCACCAGTGACCTCCATACAGGGAACGAGCAGTACTTC.

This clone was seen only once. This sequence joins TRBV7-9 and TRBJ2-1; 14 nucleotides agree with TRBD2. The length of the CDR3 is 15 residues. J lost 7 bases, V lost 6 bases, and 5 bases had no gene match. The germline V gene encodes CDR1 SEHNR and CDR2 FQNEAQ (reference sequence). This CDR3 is CASRDGTSGGNEQFF. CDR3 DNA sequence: TGTGCCAGCAGGGACGGGACTAGCGGGGGTAATGAGCAGTTCTTC. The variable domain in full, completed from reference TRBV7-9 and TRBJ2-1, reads DTGVSQNPRHKITKRGQNVTFRCDPISEHNRLYWYRQTLGQGPEFLTYFQNEAQLEKSRLLSDRFSAERPKGSFSTLEIQRTEQGDSAMYLCASRDGTSGGNEQFFGPGTRLTVL.

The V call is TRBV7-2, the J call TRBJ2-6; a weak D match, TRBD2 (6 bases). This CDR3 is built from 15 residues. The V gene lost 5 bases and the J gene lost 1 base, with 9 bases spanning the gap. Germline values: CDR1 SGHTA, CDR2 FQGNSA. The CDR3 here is CASSPGGSGANVLTF. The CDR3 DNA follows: TGTGCCAGCAGCCCCGGAGGGTCTGGGGCCAACGTCCTGACTTTC.

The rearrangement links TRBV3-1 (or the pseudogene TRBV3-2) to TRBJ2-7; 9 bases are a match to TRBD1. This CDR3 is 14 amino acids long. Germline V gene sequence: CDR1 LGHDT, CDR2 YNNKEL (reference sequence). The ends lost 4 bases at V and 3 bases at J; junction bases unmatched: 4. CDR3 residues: CASSRLGQGYEQYF. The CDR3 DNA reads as TGTGCCAGCAGCCGTTTGGGACAGGGCTACGAGCAGTACTTC.

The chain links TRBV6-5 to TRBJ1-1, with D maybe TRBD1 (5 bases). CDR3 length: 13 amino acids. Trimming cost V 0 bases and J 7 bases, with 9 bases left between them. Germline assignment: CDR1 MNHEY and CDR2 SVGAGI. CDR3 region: CASSYSWGFEAFF. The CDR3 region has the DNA TGTGCCAGCAGTTACTCGTGGGGCTTTGAAGCTTTCTTT.

In nucleotides, the CDR3 is TGTGCCAGCAGTCGAAGGGGGGGCGAAGGTAATTCACCCCTCCACTTT. Its protein is CASSRRGGEGNSPLHF. This chain joins TRBV6-6 and TRBJ1-6; tentative D call: TRBD1 (6 bases). The CDR3 is 16 residues long. The germline V gene encodes CDR1 MNHNY and CDR2 SVGAGI (reference sequence). Trimming shortened V by 5 bases and J by 6 bases, and 17 bases separated the two germline ends.

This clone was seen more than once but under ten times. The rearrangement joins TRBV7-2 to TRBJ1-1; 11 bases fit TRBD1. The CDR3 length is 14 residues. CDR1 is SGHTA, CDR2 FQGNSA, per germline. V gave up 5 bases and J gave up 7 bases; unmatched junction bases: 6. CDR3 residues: CASSRWTGGSEAFF. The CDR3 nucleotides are TGTGCCAGCAGCCGTTGGACAGGGGGCAGTGAAGCTTTCTTT.

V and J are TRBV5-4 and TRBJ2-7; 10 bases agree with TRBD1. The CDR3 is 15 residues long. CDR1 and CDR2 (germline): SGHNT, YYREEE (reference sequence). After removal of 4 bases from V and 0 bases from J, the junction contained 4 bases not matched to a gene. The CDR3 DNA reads TGTGCCAGCAGCCTCCGGGACAGGGGCTCCTACGAGCAGTACTTC. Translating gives CASSLRDRGSYEQYF.

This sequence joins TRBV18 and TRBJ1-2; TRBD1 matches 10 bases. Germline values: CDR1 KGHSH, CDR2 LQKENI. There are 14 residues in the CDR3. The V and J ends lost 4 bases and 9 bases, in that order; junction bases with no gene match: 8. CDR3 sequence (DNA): TGTGCCAGCTCACGGACAGGGGGTGAGAATAGCTACACCTTC. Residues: CASSRTGGENSYTF.

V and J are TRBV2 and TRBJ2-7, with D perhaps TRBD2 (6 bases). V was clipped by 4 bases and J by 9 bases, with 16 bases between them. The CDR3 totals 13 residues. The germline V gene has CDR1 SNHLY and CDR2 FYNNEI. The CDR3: CASSGEDTPLQYF. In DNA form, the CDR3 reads TGTGCCAGCAGTGGGGAGGACACGCCGCTGCAGTACTTC. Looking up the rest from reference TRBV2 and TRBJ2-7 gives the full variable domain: EPEVTQTPSHQVTQMGQEVILRCVPISNHLYFYWYRQILGQKVEFLVSFYNNEISEKSEIFDDQFSVERPDGSNFTLKIRSTKLEDSAMYFCASSGEDTPLQYFGPGTRLTVT.

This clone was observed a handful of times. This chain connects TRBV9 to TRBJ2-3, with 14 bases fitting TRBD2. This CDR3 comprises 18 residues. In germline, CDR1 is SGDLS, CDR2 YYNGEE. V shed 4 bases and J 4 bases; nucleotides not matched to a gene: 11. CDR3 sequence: CASSYSPPTSGGADTQYF. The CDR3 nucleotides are TGTGCCAGCAGCTACTCACCCCCGACTAGCGGGGGGGCAGATACGCAGTATTTT.

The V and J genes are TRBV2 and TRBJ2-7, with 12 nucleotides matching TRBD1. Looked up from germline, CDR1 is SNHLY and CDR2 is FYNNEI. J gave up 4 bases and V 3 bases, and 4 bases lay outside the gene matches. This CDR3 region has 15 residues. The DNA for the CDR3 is TGTGCCAGCAGTGATGGGGGACAGGGGGCATACGAGCAGTACTTC. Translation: CASSDGGQGAYEQYF.

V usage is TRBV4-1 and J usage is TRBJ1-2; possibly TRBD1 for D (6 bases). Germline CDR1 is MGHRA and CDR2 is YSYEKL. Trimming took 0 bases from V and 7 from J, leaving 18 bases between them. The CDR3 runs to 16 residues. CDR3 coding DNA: TGCGCCAGCAGCCAAGATCGATCCAGGGGAAATAGTGGCTACACCTTC. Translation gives CASSQDRSRGNSGYTF.

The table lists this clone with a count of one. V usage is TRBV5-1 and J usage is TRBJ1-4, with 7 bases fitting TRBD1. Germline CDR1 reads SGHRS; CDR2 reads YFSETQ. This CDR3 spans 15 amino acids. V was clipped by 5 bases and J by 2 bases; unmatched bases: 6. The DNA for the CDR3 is TGCGCCAGCAGAAGCAGGGGGACTACTAATGAAAAACTGTTTTTT. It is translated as CASRSRGTTNEKLFF.

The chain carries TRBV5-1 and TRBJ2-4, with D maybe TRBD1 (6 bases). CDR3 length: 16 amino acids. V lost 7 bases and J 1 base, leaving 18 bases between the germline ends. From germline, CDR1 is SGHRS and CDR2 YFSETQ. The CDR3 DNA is TGCGCCAGCCATCCAGGGGCCTCTAGGGCCAAAAACATTCAGTACTTC. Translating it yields CASHPGASRAKNIQYF. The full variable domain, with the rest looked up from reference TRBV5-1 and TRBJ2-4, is KAGVTQTPRYLIKTRGQQVTLSCSPISGHRSVSWYQQTPGQGLQFLFEYFSETQRNKGNFPGRFSGRQFSNSRSEMNVSTLELGDSALYLCASHPGASRAKNIQYFGAGTRLSVL.

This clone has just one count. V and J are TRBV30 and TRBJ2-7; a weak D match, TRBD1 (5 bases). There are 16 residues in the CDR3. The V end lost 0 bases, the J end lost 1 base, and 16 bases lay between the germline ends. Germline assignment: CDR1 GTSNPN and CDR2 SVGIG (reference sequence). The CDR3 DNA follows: TGTGCCTGGAGTGTATTTGGCAGGGAAGGATCCTACGAGCAGTACTTC. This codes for CAWSVFGREGSYEQYF.

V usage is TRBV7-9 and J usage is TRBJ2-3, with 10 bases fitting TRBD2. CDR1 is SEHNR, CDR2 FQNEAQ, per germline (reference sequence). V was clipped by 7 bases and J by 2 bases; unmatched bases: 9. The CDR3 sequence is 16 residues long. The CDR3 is CASNPHSGGNTDTQYF. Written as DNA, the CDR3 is TGTGCCAGCAACCCCCATAGCGGGGGGAACACAGATACGCAGTATTTT.

This chain's CDR3 is CASSASQGSNYGYTF. Here the CDR3 DNA reads TGTGCCAGCAGTGCCTCGCAGGGGTCCAACTATGGCTACACCTTC. The V and J genes are TRBV6-4 and TRBJ1-2, with D maybe TRBD1 (6 bases). V was clipped by 4 bases and J by 2 bases, with 14 bases between them. There are 15 residues in the CDR3. Germline V lookup: CDR1 MRHNA, CDR2 SNTAGT.

The CDR3 DNA sequence: TGTGCCAGTAGTATGCCTACCGGGACACCGAACACTGAAGCTTTCTTT. It specifies CASSMPTGTPNTEAFF. The chain recombines TRBV19 with TRBJ1-1, with D possibly matching TRBD1 (6 bases). The V end was cut by 3 bases, the J end by 1 base, with 15 bases between. The CDR3 spans 16 residues. Germline CDR1 LNHDA, CDR2 SQIVND (reference sequence).

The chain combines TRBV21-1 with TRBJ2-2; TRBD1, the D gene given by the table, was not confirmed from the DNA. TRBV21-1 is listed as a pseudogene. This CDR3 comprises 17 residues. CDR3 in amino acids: CASSTTRGPPNTGELFF. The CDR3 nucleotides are TGTGCCAGCAGCACCACCAGGGGGCCCCCGAACACCGGGGAGCTGTTTTTT.

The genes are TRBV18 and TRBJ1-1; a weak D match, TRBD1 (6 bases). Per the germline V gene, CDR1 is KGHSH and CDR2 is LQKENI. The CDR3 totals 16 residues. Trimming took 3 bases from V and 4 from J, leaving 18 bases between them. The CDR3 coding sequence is TGTGCCAGCTCACCGACCCAGTACAGGGAAGGCACTGAAGCTTTCTTT. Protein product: CASSPTQYREGTEAFF.

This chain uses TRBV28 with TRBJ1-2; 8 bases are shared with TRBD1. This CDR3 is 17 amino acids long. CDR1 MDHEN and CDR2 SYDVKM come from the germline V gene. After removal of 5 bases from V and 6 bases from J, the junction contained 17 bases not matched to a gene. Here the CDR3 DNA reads TGTGCCAGCAGTCGATCAGATCGGGGCAGGGGGCATGATGGCTACACCTTC. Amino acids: CASSRSDRGRGHDGYTF.

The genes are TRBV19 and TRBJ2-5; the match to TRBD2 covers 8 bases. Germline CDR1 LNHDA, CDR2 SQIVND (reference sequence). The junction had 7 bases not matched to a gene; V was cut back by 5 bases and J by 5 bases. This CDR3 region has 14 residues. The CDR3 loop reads CASSPRGGGETQYF. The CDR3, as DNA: TGTGCCAGTAGTCCCCGGGGGGGTGGCGAGACCCAGTACTTC.

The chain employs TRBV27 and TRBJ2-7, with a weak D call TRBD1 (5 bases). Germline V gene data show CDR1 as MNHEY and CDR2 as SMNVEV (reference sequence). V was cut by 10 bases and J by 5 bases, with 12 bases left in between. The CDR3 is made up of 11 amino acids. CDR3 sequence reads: CATLMGHEQYF. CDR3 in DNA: TGTGCCACTCTTATGGGGCACGAGCAGTACTTC.

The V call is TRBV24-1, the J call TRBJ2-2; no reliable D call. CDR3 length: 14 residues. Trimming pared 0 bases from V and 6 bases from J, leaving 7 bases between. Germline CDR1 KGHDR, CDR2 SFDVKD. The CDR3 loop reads CATSDLPSSGELFF. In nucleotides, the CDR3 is TGTGCCACCAGTGATTTGCCAAGCTCCGGGGAGCTGTTTTTT.

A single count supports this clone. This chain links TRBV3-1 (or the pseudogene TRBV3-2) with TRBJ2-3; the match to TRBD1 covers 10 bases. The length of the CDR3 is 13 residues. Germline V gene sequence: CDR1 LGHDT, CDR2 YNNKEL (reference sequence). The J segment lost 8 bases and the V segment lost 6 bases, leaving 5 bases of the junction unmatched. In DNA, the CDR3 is TGTGCCAGCAGACGACAGGGGGCTGGTACGCAGTATTTT. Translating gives CASRRQGAGTQYF.

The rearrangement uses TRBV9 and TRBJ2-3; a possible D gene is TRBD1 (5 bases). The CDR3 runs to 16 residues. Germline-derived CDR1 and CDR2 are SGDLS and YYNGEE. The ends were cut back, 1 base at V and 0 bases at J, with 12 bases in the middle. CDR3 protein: CASSVRQGSSTDTQYF. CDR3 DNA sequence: TGTGCCAGCAGCGTACGGCAGGGATCTAGCACAGATACGCAGTATTTT.

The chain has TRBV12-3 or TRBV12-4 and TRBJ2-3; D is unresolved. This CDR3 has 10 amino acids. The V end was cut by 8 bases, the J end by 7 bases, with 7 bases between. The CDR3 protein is CASHSNTQYF. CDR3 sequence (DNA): TGTGCCAGCCACAGCAATACGCAGTATTTT.

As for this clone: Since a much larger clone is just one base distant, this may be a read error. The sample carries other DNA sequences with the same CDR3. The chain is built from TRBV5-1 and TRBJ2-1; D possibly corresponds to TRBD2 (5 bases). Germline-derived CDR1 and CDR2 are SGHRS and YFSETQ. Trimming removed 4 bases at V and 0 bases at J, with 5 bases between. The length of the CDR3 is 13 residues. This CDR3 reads CASSRDSYNEQFF. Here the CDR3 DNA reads TGCGCCAGCAGCCGGGACTCCTACAATGAGCAGTTCTTC. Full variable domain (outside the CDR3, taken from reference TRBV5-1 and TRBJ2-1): KAGVTQTPRYLIKTRGQQVTLSCSPISGHRSVSWYQQTPGQGLQFLFEYFSETQRNKGNFPGRFSGRQFSNSRSEMNVSTLELGDSALYLCASSRDSYNEQFFGPGTRLTVL.